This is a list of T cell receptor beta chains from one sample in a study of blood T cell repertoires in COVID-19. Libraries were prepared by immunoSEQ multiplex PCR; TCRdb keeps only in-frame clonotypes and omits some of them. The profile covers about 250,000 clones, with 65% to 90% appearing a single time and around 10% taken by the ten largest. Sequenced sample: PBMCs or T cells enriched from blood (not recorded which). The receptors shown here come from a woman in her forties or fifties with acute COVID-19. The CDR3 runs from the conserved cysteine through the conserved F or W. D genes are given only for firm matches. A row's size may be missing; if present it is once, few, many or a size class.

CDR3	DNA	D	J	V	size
CASSFSYTQYF	TGTGCCAGCAGTTTCTCCTATACGCAGTATTTT	.	TRBJ2-3	TRBV12-3/TRBV12-4	.
CASSTPQGTGAEAFF	TGTGCCAGTAGTACTCCCCAGGGGACAGGGGCTGAAGCTTTCTTT	TRBD1	TRBJ1-1	TRBV19	.
CASGRGSTEAFF	TGTGCTAGTGGCCGAGGGAGCACTGAAGCTTTCTTT	.	TRBJ1-1	TRBV12-5	.
CASTTGLVDNQPQHF	TGTGCCAGTACTACTGGACTCGTTGACAATCAGCCCCAGCATTTT	.	TRBJ1-5	TRBV19	.
CASSLSGGRNEQFF	TGTGCCAGCAGCTTATCGGGGGGGCGGAATGAGCAGTTCTTC	TRBD2	TRBJ2-1	TRBV7-6	.
CASSLASGADRGYEQYF	TGTGCCAGCAGCTTGGCCTCGGGAGCCGACAGGGGCTACGAGCAGTACTTC	TRBD1	TRBJ2-7	TRBV5-5	.
CASSVGGLAGEDEQYF	TGTGCCAGCAGCGTAGGAGGGCTAGCGGGGGAGGACGAGCAGTACTTC	TRBD2	TRBJ2-7	TRBV9	.
CASSLEGWGSEAFF	TGCGCCAGCAGCTTGGAAGGTTGGGGCTCTGAAGCTTTCTTT	.	TRBJ1-1	TRBV5-1	.
CAWSGAMGANEKLFF	TGTGCCTGGAGTGGCGCTATGGGAGCTAATGAAAAACTGTTTTTT	.	TRBJ1-4	TRBV30	.
CASSARQGGGEKLFF	TGCGCCAGCAGCGCGAGACAGGGGGGAGGAGAAAAACTGTTTTTT	TRBD1	TRBJ1-4	TRBV5-1	.
CASSSLQGVDYGYTF	TGCGCCAGCAGCTCGTTACAGGGTGTAGACTATGGCTACACCTTC	.	TRBJ1-2	TRBV5-1	.
CASSRLAGGLNTGELFF	TGTGCCAGTAGTAGACTAGCGGGGGGACTGAACACCGGGGAGCTGTTTTTT	TRBD2	TRBJ2-2	TRBV19	few
CASRPGGAGETQYF	TGTGCCAGCAGGCCCGGGGGGGCCGGCGAGACCCAGTACTTC	TRBD2	TRBJ2-5	TRBV6-5	.
CASKRGGTTDTQYF	TGTGCCAGTAAGCGGGGGGGAACCACAGATACGCAGTATTTT	TRBD2	TRBJ2-3	TRBV11-3	.
CASSRTGGTNVLTF	TGTGCCAGCAGCAGGACAGGGGGCACCAACGTCCTGACTTTC	TRBD1	TRBJ2-6	TRBV7-9	.
CAWGTGGAAEKLFF	TGTGCCTGGGGGACAGGGGGCGCCGCGGAAAAACTGTTTTTT	TRBD1	TRBJ1-4	TRBV30	.
CASTPRAGATEAFF	TGTGCCAGCACCCCCAGGGCGGGGGCGACTGAAGCTTTCTTT	.	TRBJ1-1	TRBV27	.
CASSEARTVAYNEQFF	TGTGCCAGCAGTGAAGCTCGGACAGTGGCCTACAATGAGCAGTTCTTC	.	TRBJ2-1	TRBV6-1	.
CASSVTGVNQETQYF	TGTGCCAGCAGCGTAACCGGGGTCAATCAAGAGACCCAGTACTTC	.	TRBJ2-5	TRBV9	few
CASSAGPTGFGNTIYF	TGCGCCAGCAGCGCGGGTCCGACAGGGTTCGGAAACACCATATATTTT	TRBD1	TRBJ1-3	TRBV5-1	.
CASSTVGGQGAYYGYTF	TGTGCCAGCAGCACAGTCGGGGGACAGGGGGCCTACTATGGCTACACCTTC	TRBD1	TRBJ1-2	TRBV7-2	.
CASSARGISEQYF	TGTGCCAGCAGCGCCCGGGGGATCTCGGAGCAGTACTTC	.	TRBJ2-7	TRBV12-3/TRBV12-4	.
CAWRSGTSSTDTQYF	TGTGCCTGGAGGTCTGGGACTAGCAGCACAGATACGCAGTATTTT	TRBD2	TRBJ2-3	TRBV30	.
CASSPPGLAGHNEQFF	TGTGCCAGCTCACCACCGGGACTAGCGGGTCACAATGAGCAGTTCTTC	TRBD2	TRBJ2-1	TRBV18	.
CASSSTAQETQYF	TGTGCCAGCAGCTCCACTGCTCAAGAGACCCAGTACTTC	.	TRBJ2-5	TRBV2	.
CAISGDSLGYGYTF	TGTGCCATCAGCGGGGACTCCTTAGGGTATGGCTACACCTTC	.	TRBJ1-2	TRBV10-3	.
CASSRKGVNEKLFF	TGTGCCAGCAGCCGGAAAGGGGTTAATGAAAAACTGTTTTTT	.	TRBJ1-4	TRBV3-1/TRBV3-2	.
CASSPSSSGGTYEQYF	TGCGCCAGCAGCCCCTCCTCTAGCGGGGGGACCTACGAGCAGTACTTC	TRBD2	TRBJ2-7	TRBV4-3	.
CASSLTSRRNEKLFF	TGTGCCAGCAGTTTAACAAGCAGGAGGAATGAAAAACTGTTTTTT	.	TRBJ1-4	TRBV27	.
CASSLDSEAFF	TGTGCCAGCAGCTTAGATAGTGAAGCTTTCTTT	.	TRBJ1-1	TRBV11-2	.
CASSDSRTANYGYTF	TGCGCCAGCAGTGATTCCAGGACAGCTAACTATGGCTACACCTTC	.	TRBJ1-2	TRBV10-2	.
CASSKVQGARDTQYF	TGTGCCAGCAGCAAAGTACAGGGGGCGCGGGATACGCAGTATTTT	.	TRBJ2-3	TRBV21-1	once
CASSYLSGANVLTF	TGTGCCAGCAGCTATCTCTCTGGGGCCAACGTCCTGACTTTC	.	TRBJ2-6	TRBV7-2	.
CAISEFLQGDTQYF	TGTGCCATCAGTGAATTCCTCCAGGGAGATACGCAGTATTTT	.	TRBJ2-3	TRBV10-3	.
CASSTLAGGNNEQFF	TGTGCCAGCAGCACACTAGCGGGGGGGAACAATGAGCAGTTCTTC	TRBD2	TRBJ2-1	TRBV7-6	once
CASSRSGSTEAFF	TGTGCCAGCTCACGGTCGGGGAGCACTGAAGCTTTCTTT	.	TRBJ1-1	TRBV18	.
CAPSVRSYEQYF	TGTGCCCCCTCGGTGCGCTCCTACGAGCAGTACTTC	.	TRBJ2-7	TRBV30	.
CASQVHRQGYNEQFF	TGTGCCAGCCAAGTACATCGACAGGGGTACAATGAGCAGTTCTTC	TRBD1	TRBJ2-1	TRBV7-6	.
CASSLGQGNYGYTF	TGTGCCAGCAGCCTTGGACAGGGCAACTATGGCTACACCTTC	TRBD1	TRBJ1-2	TRBV6-6	.
CASSTGAGSYTDTQYF	TGTGCCAGCTCCACCGGGGCGGGATCCTACACAGATACGCAGTATTTT	.	TRBJ2-3	TRBV18	once
CATSRDLGTGGSPLHF	TGTGCCACCAGCAGAGATCTTGGGACAGGGGGTTCACCCCTCCACTTT	TRBD1	TRBJ1-6	TRBV15	.
CASSDGGTRDTQYF	TGCGCCAGCAGTGATGGCGGGACTCGAGATACGCAGTATTTT	.	TRBJ2-3	TRBV10-1	.
CASSPPSRSNQPQHF	TGTGCCAGCTCACCACCGTCCAGGAGCAATCAGCCCCAGCATTTT	.	TRBJ1-5	TRBV18	few
CASSLVGGTGANVLTF	TGTGCCAGCAGCTTAGTAGGAGGGACCGGGGCCAACGTCCTGACTTTC	.	TRBJ2-6	TRBV7-6	.
CASQGLVQETQYF	TGTGCCAGCCAGGGACTCGTCCAAGAGACCCAGTACTTC	.	TRBJ2-5	TRBV6-5	.
CASSLAGGNNEKLFF	TGTGCCAGCAGCTTAGCTGGGGGCAATAATGAAAAACTGTTTTTT	.	TRBJ1-4	TRBV7-8	.
CASSATAGAGGYTF	TGTGCCAGCAGCGCGACCGCGGGGGCGGGTGGCTACACCTTC	.	TRBJ1-2	TRBV3-1/TRBV3-2	.
CASRDAGERGYTF	TGTGCCAGCAGAGACGCCGGGGAACGCGGCTACACCTTC	.	TRBJ1-2	TRBV6-5	.
CAISSRESEQYF	TGTGCCATCAGTTCCCGGGAGAGCGAGCAGTACTTC	.	TRBJ2-7	TRBV10-3	.
CASSSGQGAIAGELFF	TGCGCCAGCAGCTCCGGACAGGGGGCGATCGCCGGGGAGCTGTTTTTT	TRBD1	TRBJ2-2	TRBV5-1	.
CASSLGGDRGTEAFF	TGTGCCAGCAGCTTAGGAGGAGACAGGGGCACTGAAGCTTTCTTT	TRBD1	TRBJ1-1	TRBV11-3	.
CAWSDLTSSNQPQHF	TGTGCCTGGAGTGACTTGACATCCAGCAATCAGCCCCAGCATTTT	.	TRBJ1-5	TRBV30	.
CASSQVEGSEKLFF	TGCGCCAGCAGCCAAGTGGAGGGTAGTGAAAAACTGTTTTTT	.	TRBJ1-4	TRBV4-3	many
CASSISAFGDTQYF	TGTGCCAGCAGTATCTCGGCGTTCGGGGATACGCAGTATTTT	.	TRBJ2-3	TRBV5-4	.